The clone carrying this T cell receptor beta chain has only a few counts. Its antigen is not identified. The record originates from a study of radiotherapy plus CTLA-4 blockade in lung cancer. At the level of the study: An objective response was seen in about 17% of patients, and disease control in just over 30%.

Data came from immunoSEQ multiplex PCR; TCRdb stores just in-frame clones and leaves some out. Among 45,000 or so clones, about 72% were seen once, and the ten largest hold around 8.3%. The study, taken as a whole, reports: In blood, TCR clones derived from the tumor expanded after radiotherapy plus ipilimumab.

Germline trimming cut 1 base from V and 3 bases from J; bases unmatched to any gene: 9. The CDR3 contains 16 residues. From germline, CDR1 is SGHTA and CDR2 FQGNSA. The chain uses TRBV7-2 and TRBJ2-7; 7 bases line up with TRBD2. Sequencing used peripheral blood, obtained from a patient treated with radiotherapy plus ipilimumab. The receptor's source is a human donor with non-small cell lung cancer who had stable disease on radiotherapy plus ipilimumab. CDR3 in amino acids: CASSLVGRGGIYEQYF. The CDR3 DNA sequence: TGTGCCAGCAGCTTAGTAGGACGCGGGGGAATCTACGAGCAGTACTTC.